This T cell receptor beta chain originates from a study of regulatory T cells in long-lasting Graves disease. Study details: To qualify as persistent, Graves' disease required over 5 years of antithyroid drugs with positive TSH receptor antibodies.

The time point: persistent/refractory GD, antithyroid drugs over 5 years with positive TRAb. PBMC-derived RNA was used for the TCR library. This clonotype has ten or more counts. CDR3 length: 13 residues. Germline V gives CDR1 SGHTA, CDR2 FQGNSA. V lost 6 bases and J lost 1, with 9 bases in between. Combining iRepertoire HTBI primers with Arm-PCR of CDR3 regions, the authors built TCR beta libraries. TCRdb ran MiXCR on the multiplex PCR reads and lists one entry per CDR3 protein. In the table there are about 460,000 distinct CDR3 sequences, under 25% of which are singletons. The specimen was peripheral blood mononuclear cells (PBMCs), collected when the disease was refractory, from a patient treated with antithyroid drugs. The receptor's source is a female donor with Graves disease. This chain uses TRBV7-2 with TRBJ1-2; D gene uncertain. CDR3: CASSADGNYGYTF. DNA of the CDR3: TGTGCCAGCAGTGCGGACGGTAACTATGGCTACACCTTC.